What follows are 22 T cell receptor beta chains derived from one specimen sequenced in a study of blood T cell repertoires in COVID-19. Profiled with immunoSEQ multiplex PCR; TCRdb holds only in-frame clones, not every one. Among over 150,000 clones listed, roughly 83% were seen once. Sequencing was done on a sample of peripheral blood. These receptors all stem from a woman aged 40 to 55 with COVID-19, enrolled during active disease.

For the CDR3, the DNA is TGCGCCAGCAGCCAAGTACAGGCGGTCTACGAGCAGTACTTC. Translated, it gives CASSQVQAVYEQYF. The chain recombines TRBV4-1 with TRBJ2-7; a weak D match, TRBD1 (5 bases). V was cut by 1 base and J by 3 bases, with 10 bases left in between. The CDR3 is made up of 14 amino acids. Germline CDR1 MGHRA, CDR2 YSYEKL.

The V call is TRBV5-8, the J call TRBJ2-1; TRBD2 agrees at 11 bases. V lost 8 bases and J lost 4; bases outside the gene matches: 5. The CDR3 spans 14 residues. CDR1 SGHTS and CDR2 YDEGEE come from the germline V gene. This chain's CDR3 is CASRGTSGYNEQFF. The DNA for the CDR3 is TGTGCCAGTAGGGGGACTAGCGGATACAATGAGCAGTTCTTC.

The chain combines TRBV5-1 with TRBJ2-1, with D perhaps matching TRBD2 (5 bases). The CDR3 consists of 14 residues. Trimming shortened V by 7 bases and J by 4 bases, and 15 bases separated the two germline ends. The V gene's germline CDR1 is SGHRS and CDR2 YFSETQ. CDR3 residues: CASGSPNFYNEQFF. CDR3 DNA: TGCGCCAGCGGGAGTCCCAACTTTTACAATGAGCAGTTCTTC.

V gene TRBV19 combines with J gene TRBJ1-5; TRBD1 agrees at 7 bases. V gave up 5 bases and J gave up 0 bases; unmatched junction bases: 4. This CDR3 is 15 amino acids long. Germline CDR1 LNHDA, CDR2 SQIVND (reference sequence). CDR3 DNA: TGTGCCAGTAGTGGGAACAGGGGTAGCAATCAGCCCCAGCATTTT. The encoded protein is CASSGNRGSNQPQHF.

V and J are TRBV5-4 and TRBJ1-2; D may be TRBD1 (6 bases). Trimming left V 4 bases short and J 4 bases short, with 14 bases between. The CDR3 is 14 residues long. Per germline, CDR1 SGHNT and CDR2 YYREEE (reference sequence). The CDR3 reads CASSPRGVGYGYTF. The CDR3 DNA reads as TGTGCCAGCAGCCCCAGGGGCGTGGGCTATGGCTACACCTTC.

The chain recombines TRBV27 with TRBJ1-5, with 9 bases that match TRBD1. The V gene end was trimmed by 6 bases and the J gene end by 5 bases; junction bases not matched to a gene: 5. Germline CDR1 and CDR2: MNHEY and SMNVEV (reference sequence). CDR3 length: 14 amino acids. CDR3 nucleotides: TGTGCCAGCAGCCGACAGGGGGTTGATCAGCCCCAGCATTTT. It specifies CASSRQGVDQPQHF.

A single count supports this clone. Its ends do not fully match the called genes, so a read error is possible. This chain's CDR3 is CASSLAAGGLGELFF. The CDR3 DNA is TGTGCTAGCAGCTTAGCAGCGGGAGGTTTGGGGGAGCTGTTTTTT. The gene calls are TRBV7-7 and TRBJ2-2; 9 positions match TRBD2. Germline CDR1 SSHAT, CDR2 FNYEAQ (reference sequence). This CDR3 spans 15 amino acids.

This sequence joins TRBV19 and TRBJ2-7; D perhaps matches TRBD2 (5 bases). The CDR3 contains 14 residues. Trimming shortened V by 6 bases and J by 1 base, and 13 bases separated the two germline ends. Germline V gene sequence: CDR1 LNHDA, CDR2 SQIVND (reference sequence). The CDR3 reads CASRMTPGSYEQYF. CDR3 DNA sequence: TGTGCCAGTAGAATGACCCCGGGGTCCTACGAGCAGTACTTC.

The chain recombines TRBV19 with TRBJ1-2, with 7 bases that match TRBD1. Per germline, CDR1 LNHDA and CDR2 SQIVND (reference sequence). The V segment lost 2 bases and the J segment 4 bases; nucleotides outside the gene matches: 7. The CDR3 is 15 residues long. CDR3 loop: CASSIQGDRAYGYTF. CDR3 bases: TGTGCCAGTAGTATACAGGGGGATCGGGCCTATGGCTACACCTTC.

This chain connects TRBV12-3 or TRBV12-4 to TRBJ1-3; maybe TRBD1 (5 bases). The CDR3 spans 12 residues. V was pared by 4 bases and J by 4 bases, with 5 bases between. The CDR3 nucleotides read TGTGCCAGCAGTTCAGGGGGAAACACCATATATTTT. Residues: CASSSGGNTIYF.

The chain employs TRBV7-8 and TRBJ1-6; 7 bases agree with TRBD1. Germline V gene data show CDR1 as SGHVS and CDR2 as FQNEAQ. This CDR3 comprises 15 residues. Trimming cost V 5 bases and J 9 bases; bases outside gene matches: 10. CDR3 amino acids: CASSRQQGRGSPLHF. The DNA for the CDR3 is TGTGCCAGCAGCCGTCAACAGGGGCGAGGTTCACCCCTCCACTTT.

The rearrangement joins TRBV5-6 to TRBJ1-5; no clear D gene. The CDR3 has 15 residues. Germline V gene sequence: CDR1 SGHDT, CDR2 YYEEEE. The ends were cut back, 3 bases at V and 4 bases at J, with 14 bases in the middle. The DNA for the CDR3 is TGTGCCAGCAGCTGGGGTCGGGGTGCTAATCAGCCCCAGCATTTT. This gives the protein CASSWGRGANQPQHF.

This clone has a handful of counts. The chain has TRBV4-1 and TRBJ1-2; no reliable D call. CDR3 length equals 15 residues. In germline, CDR1 is MGHRA, CDR2 YSYEKL. The germline V and J ends were trimmed by 0 bases and 2 bases, with 10 bases remaining between them. CDR3 amino acids: CASSQDLGRNYGYTF. CDR3 coding DNA: TGCGCCAGCAGCCAAGATCTAGGCAGAAACTATGGCTACACCTTC.

The J gene is TRBJ2-7, the V gene TRBV4-1, with D uncertain. CDR1 and CDR2 (germline): MGHRA, YSYEKL. This CDR3 is built from 14 residues. Trimming took 3 bases from V and 2 from J, leaving 11 bases between them. The CDR3 DNA reads as TGCGCCAGCAGCCACTCTGCGTCTCCCTACGAGCAGTACTTC. Protein sequence: CASSHSASPYEQYF.

The chain is built from TRBV7-9 and TRBJ1-2; 7 nucleotides agree with TRBD1. V trimming: 2 bases; J trimming: 14 bases; junction bases outside the gene matches: 8. The CDR3 length is 12 residues. The germline gives CDR1 SEHNR, CDR2 FQNEAQ (reference sequence). The CDR3 here is CASSLLDRVETF. CDR3 sequence (DNA): TGTGCCAGCAGCTTATTAGACAGGGTCGAGACCTTC.

The chain is built from TRBV19 and TRBJ1-2, with 8 bases matching TRBD1. Losses at the gene ends were 4 bases for V and 8 bases for J; bases not matched to a gene: 12. The CDR3 sequence is 15 residues long. Looked up from germline, CDR1 is LNHDA and CDR2 is SQIVND (reference sequence). In nucleotides, the CDR3 is TGTGCCAGTAGTACCGGGGACAGGAGGAGTGAGGGCTACACCTTC. This translates into CASSTGDRRSEGYTF.

The V gene is TRBV2, the J gene TRBJ2-3, with 7 bases aligning to TRBD2. CDR1 is SNHLY and CDR2 is FYNNEI in the germline V gene. This CDR3 region has 12 residues. Trimming cost V 3 bases and J 6 bases; bases outside gene matches: 0. Written as DNA, the CDR3 is TGTGCCAGCAGTGAGGGGGGGGATACGCAGTATTTT. Translating it yields CASSEGGDTQYF.

This clone was counted only a few times. The chain recombines TRBV9 with TRBJ2-7; D not resolved. The CDR3 has 16 residues. V was clipped by 4 bases and J by 0 bases, with 17 bases between them. CDR1 and CDR2 from the germline V gene are SGDLS and YYNGEE. The CDR3 nucleotides are TGTGCCAGCAGCTCCCACGGCACTGGCGGCTCCTACGAGCAGTACTTC. Residues: CASSSHGTGGSYEQYF.

The V and J genes are TRBV28 and TRBJ2-1; D gene ambiguous. Trimming stripped 7 bases from V and 3 bases from J, with 10 bases between. The CDR3 sequence is 13 residues long. From germline, CDR1 is MDHEN and CDR2 SYDVKM. The DNA for the CDR3 is TGTGCCAGCACTCCCTCGGGCTACAATGAGCAGTTCTTC. Translating it yields CASTPSGYNEQFF.

The chain carries TRBV28 and TRBJ1-1; TRBD1 aligns across 7 bases. The trim removed 11 bases at V and 1 base at J, leaving 7 bases unmatched. CDR3 size: 13 residues. CDR1 is MDHEN, CDR2 SYDVKM, per germline. The CDR3 bases are TGTGCCTGGACTCCAGGGGGGAACACTGAAGCTTTCTTT. Residues: CAWTPGGNTEAFF.

The rearrangement links TRBV6-5 to TRBJ1-2; TRBD1 aligns across 8 bases. Germline V gene lookup returns CDR1 MNHEY and CDR2 SVGAGI. The CDR3 has 14 amino acids. After removal of 2 bases from V and 6 bases from J, the junction contained 5 bases not matched to a gene. In DNA, the CDR3 is TGTGCCAGCAGTTACCACAGGGGGGAAGATGGCTACACCTTC. It codes for CASSYHRGEDGYTF.

V usage is TRBV3-1 (or the pseudogene TRBV3-2) and J usage is TRBJ2-7; D is perhaps TRBD2 (5 bases). Germline values: CDR1 LGHDT, CDR2 YNNKEL (reference sequence). Between the trimmed V and J ends, which lost 0 bases and 3 bases, there was a span of 12 bases. This CDR3 has 15 residues. The CDR3, as DNA: TGTGCCAGCAGCCAAGATCCCGCCCGGGGCTACGAGCAGTACTTC. It codes for CASSQDPARGYEQYF.